A single sample gave rise to the 8 T cell receptor beta chains below, sequenced in a study of OX40 agonist ivuxolimab in advanced cancers. Here immunoSEQ multiplex PCR was the method, and the copy in TCRdb shows in-frame clones only, minus some. This sample has some 84,000 clones; about 88% occur once, and the top ten carry under 0.25%. Specimen: CD4+ or CD8+ T cells sorted from blood, collected in a trial of the OX40 agonist ivuxolimab. These receptors were obtained from an adult with an advanced solid tumor such as melanoma, head and neck, liver or kidney cancer.

The gene calls are TRBV19 and TRBJ1-5; D is perhaps TRBD1 (5 bases). Trimming shortened V by 7 bases and J by 2 bases, and 15 bases separated the two germline ends. CDR3 length equals 15 residues. In germline, CDR1 is LNHDA, CDR2 SQIVND (reference sequence). The CDR3 nucleotides read TGTGCCAGTACCCCACAGGATCAAGGCAATCAGCCCCAGCATTTT. The encoded protein is CASTPQDQGNQPQHF.

The V call is TRBV5-1, the J call TRBJ2-5; 11 bases agree with TRBD1. The CDR3 length is 15 residues. The germline V gene has CDR1 SGHRS and CDR2 YFSETQ. With V trimmed by 4 bases and J by 1 base, 3 bases remained unmatched. CDR3 DNA sequence: TGCGCCAGCAGCACCGGGACAGGGGGCCAAGAGACCCAGTACTTC. Amino acid sequence: CASSTGTGGQETQYF. The entire variable domain, with the rest obtained from reference TRBV5-1 and TRBJ2-5, is as follows: KAGVTQTPRYLIKTRGQQVTLSCSPISGHRSVSWYQQTPGQGLQFLFEYFSETQRNKGNFPGRFSGRQFSNSRSEMNVSTLELGDSALYLCASSTGTGGQETQYFGPGTRLLVL.

This clone was seen only once. This rearrangement joins TRBV7-2 to TRBJ1-2; TRBD1 might be the D (6 bases). The CDR3 spans 13 residues. Trimming stripped 5 bases from V and 4 bases from J, with 11 bases between. Germline V gives CDR1 SGHTA, CDR2 FQGNSA. In DNA, the CDR3 is TGTGCCAGCAGCAGGAACAGGGCCTATGGCTACACCTTC. It is translated as CASSRNRAYGYTF.

The V and J genes are TRBV4-2 and TRBJ1-5; D ambiguous. The CDR3 contains 15 residues. Germline CDR1 and CDR2: LGHNA and YNFKEQ. V dropped 0 bases and J dropped 2 bases, with 8 bases sitting between them. CDR3 protein: CASSQDIFGNQPQHF. The CDR3 DNA follows: TGTGCCAGCAGCCAAGATATTTTCGGCAATCAGCCCCAGCATTTT.

The CDR3, as DNA: TGCAGCGTTGAAGAGCGGGGGGCCCCAGCCATTGGAAACACCATATATTTT. This translates into CSVEERGAPAIGNTIYF. The chain uses TRBV29-1 and TRBJ1-3; D might be TRBD1 (6 bases). The CDR3 has 17 residues. Trimming took 0 bases from V and 3 from J, leaving 18 bases between them. Germline V gene data show CDR1 as SQVTM and CDR2 as ANQGSEA.

V and J are TRBV7-9 and TRBJ2-1, with unresolved D. Germline values: CDR1 SEHNR, CDR2 FQNEAQ (reference sequence). V was pared by 2 bases and J by 7 bases, with 12 bases between. The CDR3 runs 14 residues. The CDR3 nucleotides are TGTGCCAGCAGCTTAATGGCAGAGAAGAATGAGCAGTTCTTC. Protein sequence: CASSLMAEKNEQFF.

The chain carries TRBV10-3 and TRBJ2-1; 8 nucleotides line up with TRBD2. With V trimmed by 4 bases and J by 8 bases, 10 bases remained unmatched. Germline-derived CDR1 and CDR2 are ENHRY and SYGVKD. The CDR3 runs to 15 residues. CDR3: CAISGRNLGRDEQFF. CDR3 DNA: TGTGCCATCAGTGGAAGAAACCTCGGGAGGGATGAGCAGTTCTTC.

The chain combines TRBV5-6 with TRBJ2-3; 7 bases fit TRBD1. After removal of 2 bases from V and 1 base from J, the junction contained 7 bases not matched to a gene. The CDR3 covers 16 residues. Germline V lookup: CDR1 SGHDT, CDR2 YYEEEE. CDR3 nucleotide sequence: TGTGCCAGCAGCTTATTCGGAACAGGGGGCACAGATACGCAGTATTTT. Protein product: CASSLFGTGGTDTQYF.